This T cell receptor beta chain was captured in a study of Ad26.COV2.S vaccination and SARS-CoV-2 variants. The study's findings and limits: Total T cell responses were possibly underestimated by TCR breadth and depth analyses.

V was shortened by 2 bases and J by 0 bases, with 9 bases between the two germline ends. CDR3 length equals 15 residues. Germline V lookup: CDR1 MNHEY, CDR2 SVGAGI. This clone was observed once. Its antigen remains unknown. Treatment here: 15 to 20 received Ad26.COV2.S at low or high dose, single or two shots; about 5 received placebo; per-sample allocation not given. Day 63 after the first vaccine or placebo injection was the time point for sampling. TCRdb's copy holds only in-frame clones and misses some; the assay was immunoSEQ multiplex PCR. The table includes 250,000 or so clones, 87% detected once.

This clonotype originated in a person aged 18-60 years who received the Ad26.COV2.S COVID-19 vaccine or a placebo. This specimen was peripheral blood, taken in a trial of Ad26.COV2.S vaccine versus placebo. The chain carries TRBV6-5 and TRBJ2-3; D gene unclear. CDR3 DNA sequence: TGTGCCAGCAGTTACGACCAACCAAGCACAGATACGCAGTATTTT. It encodes CASSYDQPSTDTQYF.